One and the same sample provided the 17 T cell receptor beta chains below, sequenced in a study of cytomegalovirus exposure and HLA in healthy donors. The PCR had 60 Vbeta and 13 Jbeta primers. The method was immunoSEQ multiplex PCR; TCRdb's version includes in-frame clones alone and lacks a portion of them. The sample records fewer than 200,000 clones, roughly 80% being singletons. The source material was PBMCs. The receptor source for this set is a male donor in good health and CMV-seronegative.

This clone has more than one count but fewer than ten. CDR3 loop: CASSILGTVQETQYF. CDR3 bases: TGTGCCAGTAGTATTCTCGGGACAGTCCAAGAGACCCAGTACTTC. The gene calls are TRBV19 and TRBJ2-5, with 7 bases matching TRBD1. This CDR3 has 15 residues. Losses at the gene ends were 3 bases for V and 1 base for J; bases not matched to a gene: 5. Germline V CDR1 and CDR2: LNHDA, SQIVND (reference sequence).

The chain joins TRBV27 to TRBJ1-5, with a weak D call TRBD1 (6 bases). Per germline, CDR1 MNHEY and CDR2 SMNVEV (reference sequence). V was cut by 6 bases and J by 4 bases, with 13 bases left in between. CDR3 size: 14 residues. The DNA for the CDR3 is TGTGCCAGCAGCGTACAGGGTACGAATCAGCCCCAGCATTTT. Encoded protein: CASSVQGTNQPQHF.

The V and J genes are TRBV19 and TRBJ2-7, with D tentatively TRBD1 (5 bases). Germline CDR1 and CDR2: LNHDA and SQIVND (reference sequence). V dropped 5 bases and J dropped 3 bases, with 11 bases sitting between them. The CDR3 spans 13 residues. The CDR3 nucleotides are TGTGCCAGTAGTTCGGACATGAGCTACGAGCAGTACTTC. It specifies CASSSDMSYEQYF.

This chain links TRBV4-1 with TRBJ1-4; D not resolved. The CDR3 consists of 15 residues. V was pared by 1 base and J by 5 bases, with 11 bases between. Germline CDR1 and CDR2: MGHRA and YSYEKL. The CDR3 sequence is CASSQVRLPNEKLFF. The CDR3, as DNA: TGCGCCAGCAGCCAAGTGCGTCTCCCGAATGAAAAACTGTTTTTT.

The gene calls are TRBV18 and TRBJ1-6; a possible D gene is TRBD1 (5 bases). The germline V gene has CDR1 KGHSH and CDR2 LQKENI. Trimming pared 3 bases from V and 3 bases from J, leaving 12 bases between. The CDR3 contains 16 residues. The chain's CDR3 is CASSPSDSRYNSPLHF. The CDR3 bases are TGTGCCAGCTCACCGTCCGACAGCCGCTATAATTCACCCCTCCACTTT.

The chain couples TRBV7-2 to TRBJ2-7; D not resolved. Trimming shortened V by 1 base and J by 3 bases, and 10 bases separated the two germline ends. CDR1 and CDR2 from the germline V gene are SGHTA and FQGNSA. The CDR3 has 14 amino acids. CDR3 sequence: CASSLGAAHYEQYF. The DNA of the CDR3 is TGTGCCAGCAGCTTAGGGGCAGCCCACTACGAGCAGTACTTC.

V gene TRBV7-9 combines with J gene TRBJ1-3, with a tentative D call TRBD1 (5 bases). V was shortened by 5 bases and J by 6 bases, with 11 bases between the two germline ends. The CDR3 is 13 amino acids. CDR1 is SEHNR and CDR2 is FQNEAQ in the germline V gene (reference sequence). In DNA form, the CDR3 reads TGTGCCAGCAGCGACGGAGGGGAAAACACCATATATTTT. Translated: CASSDGGENTIYF.

The chain links TRBV7-9 to TRBJ1-2; D perhaps matches TRBD1 (5 bases). The CDR3 length is 14 residues. Trimming removed 5 bases at V and 5 bases at J, with 15 bases between. Per germline, CDR1 SEHNR and CDR2 FQNEAQ (reference sequence). The CDR3 protein is CASSPPTVLYGYTF. In nucleotides, the CDR3 is TGTGCCAGCAGCCCTCCGACAGTTCTTTATGGCTACACCTTC.

The V and J genes are TRBV27 and TRBJ1-1; 8 nucleotides agree with TRBD1. V shed 5 bases and J 4 bases; nucleotides not matched to a gene: 6. Germline loops: CDR1 MNHEY, CDR2 SMNVEV (reference sequence). This CDR3 has 14 residues. CDR3 DNA sequence: TGTGCCAGCAGTCCCGGACAGGGAGGCACTGAAGCTTTCTTT. This sequence encodes CASSPGQGGTEAFF.

The chain couples TRBV7-2 to TRBJ2-2; D possibly corresponds to TRBD1 (6 bases). V was shortened by 2 bases and J by 0 bases, with 10 bases between the two germline ends. The CDR3 is 16 residues long. Per the germline V gene, CDR1 is SGHTA and CDR2 is FQGNSA. CDR3: CASSLRSGANTGELFF. DNA of the CDR3: TGTGCCAGCAGCTTACGGTCAGGGGCGAACACCGGGGAGCTGTTTTTT.

This rearrangement joins TRBV27 to TRBJ1-2; D is undetermined. CDR3 length: 15 residues. The V gene's germline CDR1 is MNHEY and CDR2 SMNVEV (reference sequence). V lost 0 bases and J lost 1, with 9 bases in between. DNA of the CDR3: TGTGCCAGCAGTTTATCCCGGGGTGATAACTATGGCTACACCTTC. Its translation: CASSLSRGDNYGYTF.

The gene calls are TRBV19 and TRBJ2-7, with 8 bases matching TRBD1. The CDR3 is made up of 15 amino acids. V dropped 4 bases and J dropped 2; count of bases not matched to a gene: 7. CDR1 is LNHDA and CDR2 is SQIVND in the germline V gene (reference sequence). CDR3 sequence: CASSTDRDRPYEQYF. In DNA, the CDR3 is TGTGCCAGTAGTACGGACCGGGACAGGCCCTACGAGCAGTACTTC.

The V gene is TRBV4-1, the J gene TRBJ2-7; 8 nucleotides line up with TRBD2. CDR3 size: 15 residues. Losses at the gene ends were 0 bases for V and 4 bases for J; bases not matched to a gene: 5. Germline V gene data show CDR1 as MGHRA and CDR2 as YSYEKL. The DNA of the CDR3 is TGCGCCAGCAGCCAAGAGGCGCGGGGGGCTTACGAGCAGTACTTC. Translation gives CASSQEARGAYEQYF.

The V and J genes are TRBV4-2 and TRBJ1-1; 9 positions agree with TRBD1. Germline V lookup: CDR1 LGHNA, CDR2 YNFKEQ. The trim removed 1 base at V and 3 bases at J, leaving 15 bases unmatched. The CDR3 length is 19 residues. The chain's CDR3 is CASSQVGLRKGQGDTEAFF. Here the CDR3 DNA reads TGTGCCAGCAGCCAAGTAGGCTTAAGGAAGGGACAGGGCGACACTGAAGCTTTCTTT.

The chain carries TRBV2 and TRBJ2-7, with TRBD1 matching over 7 bases. From germline, CDR1 is SNHLY and CDR2 FYNNEI. This CDR3 region has 16 residues. V lost 5 bases to trimming and J lost 6 bases; unmatched junction nucleotides: 16. DNA for the CDR3: TGTGCCAGCAGTTTGTTTGGGGACAGAACCTCAGCCGAGCAGTACTTC. As protein: CASSLFGDRTSAEQYF.

V usage is TRBV10-2 and J usage is TRBJ1-2, with D possibly TRBD1 on 6 matching bases. CDR1 is WSHSY and CDR2 is SAAADI in the germline V gene. There are 14 residues in the CDR3. With 2 bases removed from V and 2 bases from J, the gap between germline ends came to 9 bases. CDR3 sequence reads: CASSENRENYGYTF. The CDR3 DNA reads as TGCGCCAGCAGTGAGAACAGGGAAAACTATGGCTACACCTTC.

V is TRBV19 and J is TRBJ1-1, with a possible D match to TRBD1 (5 bases). The length of the CDR3 is 15 residues. V lost 5 bases and J lost 2, with 15 bases in between. The germline V gene encodes CDR1 LNHDA and CDR2 SQIVND (reference sequence). CDR3 sequence (DNA): TGTGCCAGTAGTTCGGCGGGGGGTTTCAACACTGAAGCTTTCTTT. Encoded protein: CASSSAGGFNTEAFF.